Shown below are 21 T cell receptor beta chains from a single sample sequenced in a study of blood T cell repertoires in COVID-19. Measured with immunoSEQ multiplex PCR; TCRdb has only the in-frame clones, and not every one. The table records about 90,000 clones, approximately 84% of them present only once. The source material was peripheral blood. All receptors come from a man between 60 and 75 years old with acute or convalescent COVID-19.

For the CDR3, the DNA is TGTGCCACCAGCAGAGATTTTCGTCAAGCTGCAACTAATGAAAAACTGTTTTTT. This translates into CATSRDFRQAATNEKLFF. The chain employs TRBV15 and TRBJ1-4; D gene unclear. Trimming cost V 0 bases and J 0 bases, with 14 bases left between them. CDR1 is LNHNV and CDR2 is YYDKDF in the germline V gene (reference sequence). The CDR3 covers 18 residues.

The genes are TRBV5-6 and TRBJ1-1, with TRBD1 identical over 8 bases. Germline CDR1 reads SGHDT; CDR2 reads YYEEEE. Trimming at V came to 4 bases and at J to 3 bases, leaving 8 bases not matched to a gene. The length of the CDR3 is 15 residues. The CDR3 reads CASSGLDRADTEAFF. CDR3 sequence (DNA): TGTGCCAGCAGCGGACTGGACAGGGCGGACACTGAAGCTTTCTTT.

This chain uses TRBV18 with TRBJ1-1, with TRBD1 as a possible D gene (5 bases). Germline values: CDR1 KGHSH, CDR2 LQKENI. Trimming removed 3 bases from V and 7 bases from J, with 9 bases in between. CDR3 length: 12 residues. In DNA form, the CDR3 reads TGTGCCAGCTCACCGTCGACAGTTGAAGCTTTCTTT. Amino acid sequence: CASSPSTVEAFF.

This clone was observed a handful of times. The chain uses TRBV6-5 and TRBJ2-2; D perhaps matches TRBD1 (6 bases). Germline V gene lookup returns CDR1 MNHEY and CDR2 SVGAGI. V lost 5 bases to trimming and J lost 6 bases, with 13 bases between them. The CDR3 consists of 14 residues. For the CDR3, the DNA is TGTGCCAGCAGTCAACAGACAGGATCCGGGGAGCTGTTTTTT. This encodes CASSQQTGSGELFF.

This rearrangement joins TRBV14 to TRBJ1-6; no firm D call. Germline loops: CDR1 SGHDN, CDR2 FVKESK. CDR3 length: 15 residues. V was trimmed by 4 bases and J by 8 bases, leaving 15 bases between them. The CDR3 sequence: CASSRSGSRDSPLHF. As DNA, the CDR3 is TGTGCCAGCAGCCGATCCGGTAGTCGGGATTCACCCCTCCACTTT.

This clone turned up a few times. This chain links TRBV6-5 with TRBJ1-4; 7 positions match TRBD1. The germline V gene has CDR1 MNHEY and CDR2 SVGAGI. The V segment lost 5 bases and the J segment 5 bases; nucleotides outside the gene matches: 5. The length of the CDR3 is 14 residues. The DNA for the CDR3 is TGTGCCAGCAGTCGACAGGGAAGAAATGAAAAACTGTTTTTT. It is translated as CASSRQGRNEKLFF.

This chain links TRBV7-3 with TRBJ2-3; 10 bases fit TRBD1. V dropped 4 bases and J dropped 6; count of bases not matched to a gene: 4. Germline values: CDR1 SGHTA, CDR2 FQGTGA. The CDR3 covers 14 residues. The CDR3 is CASSSSGQGDTQYF. CDR3 nucleotides: TGTGCCAGCAGCTCGTCGGGACAGGGGGATACGCAGTATTTT. Drawing the rest from reference TRBV7-3 and TRBJ2-3, the complete variable domain is GAGVSQTPSNKVTEKGKYVELRCDPISGHTALYWYRQSLGQGPEFLIYFQGTGAADDSGLPNDRFFAVRPEGSVSTLKIQRTERGDSAVYLCASSSSGQGDTQYFGPGTRLTVL.

The chain links TRBV6-5 to TRBJ2-2; tentative D call: TRBD1 (6 bases). V was shortened by 0 bases and J by 0 bases, with 8 bases between the two germline ends. The germline V gene has CDR1 MNHEY and CDR2 SVGAGI. The CDR3 is 16 residues long. CDR3 sequence (DNA): TGTGCCAGCAGTTACTCGTCAGGGGCGAACACCGGGGAGCTGTTTTTT. Encoded protein: CASSYSSGANTGELFF.

V is TRBV2 and J is TRBJ1-3, with a weak D call TRBD1 (5 bases). Per the germline V gene, CDR1 is SNHLY and CDR2 is FYNNEI. The ends were cut back, 7 bases at V and 3 bases at J, with 40 bases in the middle. The CDR3 is made up of 23 amino acids. This CDR3 reads CASKRPGGFGAFVRSPDGNTIYF. For the CDR3, the DNA is TGTGCCAGCAAGCGTCCCGGCGGATTTGGGGCTTTTGTAAGGTCCCCGGATGGAAACACCATATATTTT. Filled out from reference TRBV2 and TRBJ1-3, the complete variable domain reads EPEVTQTPSHQVTQMGQEVILRCVPISNHLYFYWYRQILGQKVEFLVSFYNNEISEKSEIFDDQFSVERPDGSNFTLKIRSTKLEDSAMYFCASKRPGGFGAFVRSPDGNTIYFGEGSWLTVV.

This clone appeared once. This chain links TRBV2 with TRBJ1-3; TRBD1 agrees at 8 bases. V dropped 4 bases and J dropped 3; count of bases not matched to a gene: 2. The germline V gene has CDR1 SNHLY and CDR2 FYNNEI. The CDR3 runs to 14 residues. CDR3: CASSAGTGGNTIYF. The CDR3 coding sequence is TGTGCCAGCAGTGCCGGGACAGGTGGAAACACCATATATTTT.

The chain's CDR3 is CASSPDRAGTQYF. The CDR3 DNA follows: TGTGCCAGCAGCCCTGACAGGGCGGGGACCCAGTACTTC. The rearrangement joins TRBV11-3 to TRBJ2-5; 7 nucleotides match TRBD1. This CDR3 comprises 13 residues. The germline CDR1 and CDR2 sequences are SGHNT and YENEEA. The V gene end was trimmed by 5 bases and the J gene end by 7 bases; junction bases not matched to a gene: 7.

V and J are TRBV3-1 (or the pseudogene TRBV3-2) and TRBJ1-5; no clear D gene. V was pared by 5 bases and J by 6 bases, with 14 bases between. The CDR3 totals 14 residues. CDR1 LGHDT and CDR2 YNNKEL come from the germline V gene (reference sequence). The CDR3 DNA follows: TGTGCCAGCAGCAACGGGAAGGGCGGTCAGCCCCAGCATTTT. This codes for CASSNGKGGQPQHF.

The chain carries TRBV3-1 (or the pseudogene TRBV3-2) and TRBJ2-3; TRBD2 might be the D (6 bases). V was clipped by 5 bases and J by 0 bases, with 15 bases between them. This CDR3 has 16 amino acids. Germline V gene sequence: CDR1 LGHDT, CDR2 YNNKEL (reference sequence). The CDR3 loop is CASSDRDWGSTDTQYF. The CDR3 DNA reads as TGTGCCAGCAGCGACCGGGACTGGGGAAGCACAGATACGCAGTATTTT.

J is TRBJ1-3 and V is TRBV5-6; TRBD1 matches 7 bases. The V gene's germline CDR1 is SGHDT and CDR2 YYEEEE. Losses at the gene ends were 2 bases for V and 0 bases for J; bases not matched to a gene: 2. The CDR3 spans 15 residues. In DNA, the CDR3 is TGTGCCAGCAGCTTTGGACAGGTCTCTGGAAACACCATATATTTT. Translated: CASSFGQVSGNTIYF.

The chain employs TRBV24-1 and TRBJ2-1, with 9 bases identical to TRBD1. V shed 2 bases, J shed 2 bases, and the junction held 6 bases outside the gene matches. The CDR3 has 17 amino acids. CDR1 and CDR2 (germline): KGHDR, SFDVKD. CDR3 protein: CATSDWETGGTYNEQFF. CDR3 coding DNA: TGTGCCACCAGTGATTGGGAGACAGGGGGGACCTACAATGAGCAGTTCTTC.

This rearrangement joins TRBV30 to TRBJ1-1; the D is unclear. CDR1 is GTSNPN and CDR2 is SVGIG in the germline V gene (reference sequence). V shed 0 bases and J shed 1 base, with 9 bases lying between them. The CDR3 extends over 14 amino acids. DNA for the CDR3: TGTGCCTGGAGTGTGACTCTGTGGAACACTGAAGCTTTCTTT. Residues: CAWSVTLWNTEAFF.

The sample holds one count of this clone. The genes are TRBV3-1 (or the pseudogene TRBV3-2) and TRBJ2-7; maybe TRBD2 (5 bases). V was pared by 3 bases and J by 6 bases, with 18 bases between. Germline V lookup: CDR1 LGHDT, CDR2 YNNKEL (reference sequence). This CDR3 contains 15 residues. CDR3 sequence (DNA): TGTGCCAGCAGCCACGAACGGACTGGTATAGGCGAGCAGTACTTC. Protein sequence: CASSHERTGIGEQYF.

On this clone itself: This likely reflects a read error, since a far larger clone is one base away. This sequence joins TRBV7-9 and TRBJ1-1; weak D call: TRBD1 (5 bases). Trimming removed 5 bases from V and 0 bases from J, with 10 bases in between. Per germline, CDR1 SEHNR and CDR2 FQNEAQ (reference sequence). CDR3 length: 14 amino acids. As DNA, the CDR3 is TGTGCCAGCAGCCACGGGGGGGTGAACACTGAAGCTTTCTTT. Protein product: CASSHGGVNTEAFF.

The chain employs TRBV11-2 and TRBJ1-1, with 8 positions matching TRBD1. CDR1 is SGHAT, CDR2 FQNNGV, per germline. The J segment lost 5 bases and the V segment lost 6 bases, leaving 8 bases of the junction unmatched. The CDR3 is 14 amino acids. The CDR3 loop reads CASSSQGAGTEAFF. CDR3 bases: TGTGCCAGCAGTTCCCAGGGGGCCGGGACTGAAGCTTTCTTT.

The chain carries TRBV4-1 and TRBJ1-5; 8 nucleotides align to TRBD1. The CDR3 has 16 residues. The trim removed 0 bases at V and 3 bases at J, leaving 4 bases unmatched. Per germline, CDR1 MGHRA and CDR2 YSYEKL. The CDR3 spells CASSQDSGQDNQPQHF. For the CDR3, the DNA is TGCGCCAGCAGCCAAGATTCGGGACAGGACAATCAGCCCCAGCATTTT.

The chain joins TRBV19 to TRBJ1-2; maybe TRBD1 (5 bases). V gave up 3 bases and J gave up 4 bases, with 18 bases separating them. Germline assignment: CDR1 LNHDA and CDR2 SQIVND (reference sequence). CDR3 length equals 16 residues. CDR3 amino acids: CASSIYEQAILYGYTF. CDR3 in DNA: TGTGCCAGTAGTATTTACGAACAGGCGATTCTCTATGGCTACACCTTC.